Sequencing of this T cell receptor (beta chain) was carried out in a study of tumor-infiltrating lymphocytes in oesophageal squamous cell carcinoma. One entry per CDR3 protein, called by TCRdb with MiXCR from the PCR reads. The profile shows 11,000 to 15,000 distinct CDR3 sequences, roughly 47% of them singletons. Germline V CDR1 and CDR2: SGHTA, FQGTGA. V was clipped by 2 bases and J by 4 bases; unmatched bases: 5. CDR3 length: 15 residues. The clonotype originates from a male donor with esophageal squamous cell carcinoma. V gene TRBV7-3 combines with J gene TRBJ2-1; TRBD1 matches at 7 bases. Sequencing was carried out using blood. The CDR3 bases are TGTGCCAGCAGCTTATGGGACAGCATATACAATGAGCAGTTCTTC. Amino acid sequence: CASSLWDSIYNEQFF.